This record looks at one T cell receptor (beta chain) sequence and its context. Source study methods: Cell counts per sample came from amplifying reference gene primers. Sequencing was performed with immunoSEQ multiplex PCR; in TCRdb, only in-frame clones are kept and a portion is missing. V and J calls and clone size are copied from that table; D and trimming were computed from the DNA. In the table there are approximately 250,000 clones, roughly 80% of which are singletons. This sample was taken from a study of blood T cell repertoires in COVID-19. Study details: PBMCs, B-cell-depleted T cells, or T cells were the source of the cDNA or gDNA that made up the material.

Germline assignment: CDR1 LNHDA and CDR2 SQIVND (reference sequence). The CDR3 loop spans 12 amino acids. Trimming cost V 3 bases and J 8 bases, with 10 bases left between them. The clonotype comes from a man aged 30 to 39 with acute COVID-19. Material for sequencing was PBMCs or T cells enriched from blood (not recorded which). This chain uses TRBV19 with TRBJ1-2; D gene unclear. CDR3 nucleotide sequence: TGTGCCAGTAGTATTATCGAGGGCGGCTACACCTTC. Amino acid sequence: CASSIIEGGYTF.